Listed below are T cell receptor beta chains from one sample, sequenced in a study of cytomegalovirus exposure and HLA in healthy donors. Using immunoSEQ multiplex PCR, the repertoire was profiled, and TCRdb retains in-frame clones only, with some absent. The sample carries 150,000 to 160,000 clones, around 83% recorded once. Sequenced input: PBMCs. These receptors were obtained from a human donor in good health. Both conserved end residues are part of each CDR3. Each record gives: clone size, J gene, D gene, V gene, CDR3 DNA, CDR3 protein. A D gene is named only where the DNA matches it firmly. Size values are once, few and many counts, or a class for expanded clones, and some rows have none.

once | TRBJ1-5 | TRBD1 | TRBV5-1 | TGCGCCAGCAGCTGGGGTGACAGGGACAATCAGCCCCAGCATTTT | CASSWGDRDNQPQHF
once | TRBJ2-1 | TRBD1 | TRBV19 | TGTGCCAGTAGTATCCCATGGGACAGGAGCTCCTACAATGAGCAGTTCTTC | CASSIPWDRSSYNEQFF
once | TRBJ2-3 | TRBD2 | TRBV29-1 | TGCAGCGTTTTACGTATAGCGGGAGTGGGCACAGATACGCAGTATTTT | CSVLRIAGVGTDTQYF
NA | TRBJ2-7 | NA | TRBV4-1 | TGCGCCAGCAGCCAAGGGGCCGTTGCCTACGAGCAGTACTTC | CASSQGAVAYEQYF
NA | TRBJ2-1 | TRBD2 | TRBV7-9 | TGTGCCAGCAGCCCGCGCGGGAGGTCTAGGTCCTACAATGAGCAGTTCTTC | CASSPRGRSRSYNEQFF
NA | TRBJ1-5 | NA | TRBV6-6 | TGTGCCAGCAGTTACTCGAGTATCATGAATCAGCCCCAGCATTTT | CASSYSSIMNQPQHF
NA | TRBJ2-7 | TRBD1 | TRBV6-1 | TGTGCCAGCAGTTTGGGGACAGGGTCCTCCTACGAGCAGTACTTC | CASSLGTGSSYEQYF
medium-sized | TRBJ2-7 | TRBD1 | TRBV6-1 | TGTGCCAGCAGTGAGACCGCCGGGACAGCCTACGAGCAGTACTTC | CASSETAGTAYEQYF
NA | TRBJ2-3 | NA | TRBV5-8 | TGTGCCAGCAGCTTAAGTGGCAGGGACACAGATACGCAGTATTTT | CASSLSGRDTDTQYF
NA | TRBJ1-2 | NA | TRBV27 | TGTGCCAGCAGTTTATTAGTCGGGGGGGGCTACACCTTC | CASSLLVGGGYTF
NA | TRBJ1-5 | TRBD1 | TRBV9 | TGTGCCAGAAGACAGGGCCTACGGCCCCAGCATTTT | CARRQGLRPQHF
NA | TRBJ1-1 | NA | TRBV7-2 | TGTGCCAGCAGCCCGACGGGGGGGGACACTGAAGCTTTCTTT | CASSPTGGDTEAFF
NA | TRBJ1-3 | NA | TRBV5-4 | TGTGCCAGCAGCTTACCGGGACTCAGCTCTGGAAACACCATATATTTT | CASSLPGLSSGNTIYF
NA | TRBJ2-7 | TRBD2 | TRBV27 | TGTGCCAGCAGTCTCCGACTAGCGGGAGGCCAAAACGAGCAGTACTTC | CASSLRLAGGQNEQYF
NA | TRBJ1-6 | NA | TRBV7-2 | TGTGCCAGCAGGCTTGCCCAGGGAGGCAATTCACCCCTCCACTTT | CASRLAQGGNSPLHF
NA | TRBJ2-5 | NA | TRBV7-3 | TGTGCCACCGCCGTCAGGGACCAAGAGACCCAGTACTTC | CATAVRDQETQYF
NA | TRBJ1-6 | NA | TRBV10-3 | TGTGCCATCAGTGACAGGAGCGGGCCCAATTCACCCCTCCACTTT | CAISDRSGPNSPLHF
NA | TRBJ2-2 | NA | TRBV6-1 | TGTGCCGCCGCGGGTTGGACCGGGGAGCTGTTTTTT | CAAAGWTGELFF
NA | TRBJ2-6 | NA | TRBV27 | TGTGCCAGCAGCCACTATCGTAGGGGGACGGGGGCCAACGTCCTGACTTTC | CASSHYRRGTGANVLTF
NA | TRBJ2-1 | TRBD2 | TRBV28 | TGTGCCAGCAGTTTACCAACTAGCGGGGGATACAATGAGCAGTTCTTC | CASSLPTSGGYNEQFF
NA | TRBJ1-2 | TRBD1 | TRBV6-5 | TGTGCCAGCAGTTATGGGACAGCAACCTATGGCTACACCTTC | CASSYGTATYGYTF
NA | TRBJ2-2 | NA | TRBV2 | TGTGCCAGCAGTCTTACAGGTTCCGACACCGGGGAGCTGTTTTTT | CASSLTGSDTGELFF
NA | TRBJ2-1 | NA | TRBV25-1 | TGTGCCAGCAGTGAATCGAACAGCTACTACAATGAGCAGTTCTTC | CASSESNSYYNEQFF
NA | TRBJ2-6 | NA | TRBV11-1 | TGTGCCAGCAGCTTAGCCGGGGTCGGGGCCAACGTCCTGACTTTC | CASSLAGVGANVLTF
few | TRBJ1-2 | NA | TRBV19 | TGTGCCAGTAGTATAAGGCAGGCCTATGGCTACACCTTC | CASSIRQAYGYTF
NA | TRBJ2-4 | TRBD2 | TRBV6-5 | TGTGCCAGCAGTTACTCGGGGGGGGGTAAAAACATTCAGTACTTC | CASSYSGGGKNIQYF
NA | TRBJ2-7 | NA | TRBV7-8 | TGTGCCAGCGTTTCGTGGCATTCCCCCTACGAGCAGTACTTC | CASVSWHSPYEQYF
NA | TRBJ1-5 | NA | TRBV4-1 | TGCGCCAGCAGCCAGGGGAGAGGTCCCCGGGGTAGCAATCAGCCCCAGCATTTT | CASSQGRGPRGSNQPQHF
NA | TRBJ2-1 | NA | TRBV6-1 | TGTGCCAGCAGCTTACATCAGGGTCCGATCAATGAGCAGTTCTTC | CASSLHQGPINEQFF
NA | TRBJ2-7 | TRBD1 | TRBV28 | TGTGCCAGCAGTTTGTTTTGGGACAGGCCCTCCTACGAGCAGTACTTC | CASSLFWDRPSYEQYF
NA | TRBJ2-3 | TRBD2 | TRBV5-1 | TGCGCCAGCAGCTTGTTCCCAGCGGGAAGCACAGATACGCAGTATTTT | CASSLFPAGSTDTQYF
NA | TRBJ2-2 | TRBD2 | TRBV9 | TGTGCCAGCCGGCGGGGGGCGATCGGGGAGCTGTTTTTT | CASRRGAIGELFF
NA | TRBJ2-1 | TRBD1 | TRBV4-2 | TGTGCCAGCAGCCGCGGCCGGGGGACAGGGTACAATGAGCAGTTCTTC | CASSRGRGTGYNEQFF
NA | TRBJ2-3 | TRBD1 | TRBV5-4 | TGTGCCAGCACCCGGCGGGACAGGGTGGGTTGGGATACGCAGTATTTT | CASTRRDRVGWDTQYF
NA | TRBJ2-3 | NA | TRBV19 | TGTGCCAGCACAACCCAAGTGGTCCAAGGGGGCACAGATACGCAGTATTTT | CASTTQVVQGGTDTQYF
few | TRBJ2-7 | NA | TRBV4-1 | TGCGCCAGCAGGTCCCTAGCCGGATCCCTCGAGCAGTACTTC | CASRSLAGSLEQYF
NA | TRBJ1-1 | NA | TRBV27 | TGTGCCAGCAGAGACCCGGGGGCTGAAGCTTTCTTT | CASRDPGAEAFF
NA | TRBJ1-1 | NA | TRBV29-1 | TGCAGCGTTGAAGATCAGAGGACAAACACTGAAGCTTTCTTT | CSVEDQRTNTEAFF
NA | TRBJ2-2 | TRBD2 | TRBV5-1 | TGCGCCAGCAGCTTGGGGGCTAGCGGGGCGAACACCGGGGAGCTGTTTTTT | CASSLGASGANTGELFF
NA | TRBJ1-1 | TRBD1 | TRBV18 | TGTGCCAGCTCACCATTAACCGGGACAGGCGTTACTGAAGCTTTCTTT | CASSPLTGTGVTEAFF
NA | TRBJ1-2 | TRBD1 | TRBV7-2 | TGTGCCAGCAGCTTATTCAGGGGGCGCTTTACCTATGGCTACACCTTC | CASSLFRGRFTYGYTF
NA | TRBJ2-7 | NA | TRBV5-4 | TGTGCCAGCAGCCCGACTTTTGGAGATAGCTACGAGCAGTACTTC | CASSPTFGDSYEQYF
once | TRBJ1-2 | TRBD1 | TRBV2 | TGTGCCAGCAGTGAAAACAGGGGTGGCTATGGCTACACCTTC | CASSENRGGYGYTF
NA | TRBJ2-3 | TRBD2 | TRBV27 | TGTGCCAGCAGTTTATCTCCAGCGGGAGTTGTTCTGGGCACAGATACGCAGTATTTT | CASSLSPAGVVLGTDTQYF
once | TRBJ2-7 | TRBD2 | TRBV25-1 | TGTGCCAGCAGTTCGACTAGCGGGAGTTACGAGCAGTACTTC | CASSSTSGSYEQYF
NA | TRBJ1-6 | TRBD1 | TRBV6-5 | TGTGCCAGCAGCCGAGACAGGGATAATTCACCCCTCCACTTT | CASSRDRDNSPLHF